This T cell receptor (beta chain) was retrieved from a study of blood T cell repertoires in COVID-19. Turning to the study itself: PBMCs, B-cell-depleted T cells, or T cells provided the cDNA or gDNA that made up the material.

Germline trimming cut 0 bases from V and 2 bases from J; bases unmatched to any gene: 2. CDR1 is LGHNA and CDR2 is YNFKEQ in the germline V gene. The CDR3 contains 16 residues. Original data processing: Estimated nucleated cell counts came from reference gene primer amplification. TCRdb keeps only in-frame clones here, not all; method: immunoSEQ multiplex PCR. That table furnishes V, J and clone size, whereas the DNA furnished D and trimming. The data contain some 350,000 clones, around 80% of them seen just once; the ten biggest clones take up around 3%. The receptor was derived from a man in his thirties or forties with active or convalescent COVID-19. What was sequenced was peripheral blood. The rearrangement uses TRBV4-2 and TRBJ1-2; TRBD1 matches at 11 bases. The CDR3 loop reads CASSQEWTGGNYGYTF. DNA of the CDR3: TGTGCCAGCAGCCAAGAATGGACAGGGGGCAACTATGGCTACACCTTC.